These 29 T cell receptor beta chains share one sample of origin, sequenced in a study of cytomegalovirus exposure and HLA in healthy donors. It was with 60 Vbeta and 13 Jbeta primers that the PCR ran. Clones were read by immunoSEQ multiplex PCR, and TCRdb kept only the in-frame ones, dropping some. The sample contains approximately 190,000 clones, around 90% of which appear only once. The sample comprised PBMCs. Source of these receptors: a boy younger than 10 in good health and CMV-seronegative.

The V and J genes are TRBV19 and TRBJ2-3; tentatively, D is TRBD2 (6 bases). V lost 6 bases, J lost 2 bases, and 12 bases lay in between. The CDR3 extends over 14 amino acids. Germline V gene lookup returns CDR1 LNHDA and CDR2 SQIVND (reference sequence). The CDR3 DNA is TGTGCCAGTAGGCGGGACTTCGTCACAGATACGCAGTATTTT. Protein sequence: CASRRDFVTDTQYF.

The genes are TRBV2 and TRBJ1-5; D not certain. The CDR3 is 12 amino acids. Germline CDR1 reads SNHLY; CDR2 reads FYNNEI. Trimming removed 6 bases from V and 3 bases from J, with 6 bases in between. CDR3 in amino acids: CASRQDNQPQHF. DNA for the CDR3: TGTGCCAGCAGGCAGGACAATCAGCCCCAGCATTTT.

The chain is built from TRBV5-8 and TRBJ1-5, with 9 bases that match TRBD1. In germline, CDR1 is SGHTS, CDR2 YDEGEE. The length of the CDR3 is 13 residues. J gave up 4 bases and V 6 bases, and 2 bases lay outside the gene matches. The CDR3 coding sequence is TGTGCCAGCAAAGGGACAGGGAATCAGCCCCAGCATTTT. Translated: CASKGTGNQPQHF.

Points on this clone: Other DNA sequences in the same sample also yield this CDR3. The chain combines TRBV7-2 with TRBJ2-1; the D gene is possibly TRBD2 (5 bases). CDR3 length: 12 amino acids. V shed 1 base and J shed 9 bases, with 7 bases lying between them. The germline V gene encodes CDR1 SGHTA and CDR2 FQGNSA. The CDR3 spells CASSLEAGEQFF. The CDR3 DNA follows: TGTGCCAGCAGCTTAGAGGCGGGTGAGCAGTTCTTC.

This CDR3 is CASSLPRDSENLPEAFF. The CDR3 coding sequence is TGTGCCAGCAGCCTACCCCGGGACAGTGAGAACCTGCCTGAAGCTTTCTTT. V and J are TRBV11-1 and TRBJ1-1; TRBD1 matches at 7 bases. V gave up 5 bases and J gave up 6 bases; unmatched junction bases: 18. Germline values: CDR1 SGHAT, CDR2 FQDESV (reference sequence). This CDR3 spans 17 amino acids.

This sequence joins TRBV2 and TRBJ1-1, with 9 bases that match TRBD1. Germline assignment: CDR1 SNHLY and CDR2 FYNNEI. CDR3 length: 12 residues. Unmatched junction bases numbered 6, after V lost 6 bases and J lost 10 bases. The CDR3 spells CASRRTGDPAFF. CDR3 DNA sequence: TGTGCCAGCAGACGGACAGGGGACCCAGCTTTCTTT.

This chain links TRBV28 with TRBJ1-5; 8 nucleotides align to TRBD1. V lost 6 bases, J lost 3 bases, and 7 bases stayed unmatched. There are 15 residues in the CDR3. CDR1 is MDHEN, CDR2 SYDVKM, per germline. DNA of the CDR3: TGTGCCAGCAGGCCAGGGGGCGCCGTCAATCAGCCCCAGCATTTT. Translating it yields CASRPGGAVNQPQHF.

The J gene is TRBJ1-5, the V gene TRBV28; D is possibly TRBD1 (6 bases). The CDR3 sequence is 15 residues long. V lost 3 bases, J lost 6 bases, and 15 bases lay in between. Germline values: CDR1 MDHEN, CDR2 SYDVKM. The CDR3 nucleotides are TGTGCCAGCAGTTTGAACAGGGAAGGGGGTCAGCCCCAGCATTTT. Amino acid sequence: CASSLNREGGQPQHF.

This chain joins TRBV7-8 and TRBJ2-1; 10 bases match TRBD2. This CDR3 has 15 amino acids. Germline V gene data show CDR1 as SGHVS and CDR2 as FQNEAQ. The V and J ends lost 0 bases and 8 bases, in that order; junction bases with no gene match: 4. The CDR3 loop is CASSLAASGSHEQFF. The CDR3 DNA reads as TGTGCCAGCAGCTTAGCGGCTAGCGGGAGCCATGAGCAGTTCTTC.

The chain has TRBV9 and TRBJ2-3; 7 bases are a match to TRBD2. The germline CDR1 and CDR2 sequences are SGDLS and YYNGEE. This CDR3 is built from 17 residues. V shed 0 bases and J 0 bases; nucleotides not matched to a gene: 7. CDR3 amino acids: CASSVDVSGRSTDTQYF. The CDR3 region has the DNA TGTGCCAGCAGCGTAGACGTTAGCGGGCGTAGCACAGATACGCAGTATTTT. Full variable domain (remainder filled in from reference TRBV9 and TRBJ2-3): DSGVTQTPKHLITATGQRVTLRCSPRSGDLSVYWYQQSLDQGLQFLIQYYNGEERAKGNILERFSAQQFPDLHSELNLSSLELGDSALYFCASSVDVSGRSTDTQYFGPGTRLTVL.

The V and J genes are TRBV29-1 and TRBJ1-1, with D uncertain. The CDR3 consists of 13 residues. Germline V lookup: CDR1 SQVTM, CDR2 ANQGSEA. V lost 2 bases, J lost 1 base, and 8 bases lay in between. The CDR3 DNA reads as TGCAGCGTTGAACCCAGTCCGAACACTGAAGCTTTCTTT. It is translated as CSVEPSPNTEAFF. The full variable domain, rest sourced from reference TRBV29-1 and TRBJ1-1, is SAVISQKPSRDICQRGTSLTIQCQVDSQVTMMFWYRQQPGQSLTLIATANQGSEATYESGFVIDKFPISRPNLTFSTLTVSNMSPEDSSIYLCSVEPSPNTEAFFGQGTRLTVV.

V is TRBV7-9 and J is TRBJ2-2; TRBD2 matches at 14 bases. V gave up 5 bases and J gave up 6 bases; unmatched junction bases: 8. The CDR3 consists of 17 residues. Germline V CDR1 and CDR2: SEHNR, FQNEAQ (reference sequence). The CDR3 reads CASSPGTSGSFAGELFF. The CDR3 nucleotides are TGTGCCAGCAGCCCCGGGACTAGCGGGAGTTTCGCCGGGGAGCTGTTTTTT.

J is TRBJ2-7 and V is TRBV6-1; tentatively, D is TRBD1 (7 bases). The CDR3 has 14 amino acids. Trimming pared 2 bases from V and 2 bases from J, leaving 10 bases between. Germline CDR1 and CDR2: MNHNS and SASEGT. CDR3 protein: CASSESRGAYEQYF. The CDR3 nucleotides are TGTGCCAGCAGTGAAAGCAGGGGGGCCTACGAGCAGTACTTC.

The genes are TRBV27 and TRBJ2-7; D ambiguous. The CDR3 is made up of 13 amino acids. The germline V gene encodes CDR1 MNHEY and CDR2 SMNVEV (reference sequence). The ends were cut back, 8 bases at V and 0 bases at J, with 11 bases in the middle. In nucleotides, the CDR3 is TGTGCCAGCGTCACCCGGAGCTCCTACGAGCAGTACTTC. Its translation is CASVTRSSYEQYF.

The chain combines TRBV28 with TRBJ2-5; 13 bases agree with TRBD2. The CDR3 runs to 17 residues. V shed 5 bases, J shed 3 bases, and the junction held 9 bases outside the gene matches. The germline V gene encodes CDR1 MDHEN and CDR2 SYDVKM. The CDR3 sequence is CASSPHQGLAGEETQYF. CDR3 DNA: TGTGCCAGCAGTCCCCACCAAGGACTAGCGGGGGAAGAGACCCAGTACTTC.

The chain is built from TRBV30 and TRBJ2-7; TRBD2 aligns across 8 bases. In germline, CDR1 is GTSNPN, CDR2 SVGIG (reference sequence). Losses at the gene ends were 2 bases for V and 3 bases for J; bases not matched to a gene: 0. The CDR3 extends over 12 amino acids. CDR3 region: CAWSLAGYEQYF. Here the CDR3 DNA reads TGTGCCTGGAGTCTAGCGGGCTACGAGCAGTACTTC.

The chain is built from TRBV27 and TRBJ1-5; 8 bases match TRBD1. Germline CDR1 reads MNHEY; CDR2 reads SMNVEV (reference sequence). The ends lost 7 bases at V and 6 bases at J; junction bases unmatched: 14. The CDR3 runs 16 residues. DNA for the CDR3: TGTGCCAGCATGCCGCCATCAACAGGGGGAGGTCAGCCCCAGCATTTT. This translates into CASMPPSTGGGQPQHF.

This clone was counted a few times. As DNA, the CDR3 is TGTGCCAGCAGTTTTAGGAAGTTGGGGACTTACAAAAACATTCAGTACTTC. Protein sequence: CASSFRKLGTYKNIQYF. The rearrangement joins TRBV28 to TRBJ2-4; the D gene is possibly TRBD2 (6 bases). The CDR3 length is 17 residues. Per germline, CDR1 MDHEN and CDR2 SYDVKM. Trimming took 3 bases from V and 3 from J, leaving 18 bases between them.

The CDR3 nucleotides are TGTGCCAGCAGTTACACAGGCCTGAATACCTACGAGCAGTACTTC. Translating gives CASSYTGLNTYEQYF. The chain couples TRBV28 to TRBJ2-7; D may be TRBD1 (5 bases). Germline V CDR1 and CDR2: MDHEN, SYDVKM. Deletions cut 4 bases from V and 2 bases from J, with 15 bases between. The CDR3 consists of 15 residues.

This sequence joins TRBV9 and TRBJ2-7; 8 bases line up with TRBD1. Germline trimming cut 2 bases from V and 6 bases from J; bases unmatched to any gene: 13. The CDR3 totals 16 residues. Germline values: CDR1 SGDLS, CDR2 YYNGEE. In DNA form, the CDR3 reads TGTGCCAGCAGCGTCTCGAGTTTCCAGGGGGCAACCGAGCAGTACTTC. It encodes CASSVSSFQGATEQYF.

CDR3 loop: CATTGTGSYEQYF. CDR3 coding DNA: TGCGCCACCACCGGGACAGGGTCCTACGAGCAGTACTTC. V is TRBV10-1 and J is TRBJ2-7; TRBD1 agrees at 9 bases. CDR1 and CDR2 from the germline V gene are WNHNN and SYGVQD (reference sequence). The CDR3 is 13 residues long. The J segment lost 1 base and the V segment lost 10 bases, leaving 5 bases of the junction unmatched.

The CDR3 region is CASQTGNYGYTF. In DNA, the CDR3 is TGTGCCAGCCAAACAGGGAACTATGGCTACACCTTC. The V and J genes are TRBV6-5 and TRBJ1-2; tentative D call: TRBD1 (6 bases). The V end lost 8 bases, the J end lost 2 bases, and 9 bases lay between the germline ends. From germline, CDR1 is MNHEY and CDR2 SVGAGI. The CDR3 spans 12 residues.

This CDR3 reads CASSPGLAGDRYTQYF. The CDR3 DNA follows: TGTGCCAGCAGCCCCGGACTAGCGGGGGATCGTTATACGCAGTATTTT. The chain links TRBV5-6 to TRBJ2-3; 13 nucleotides line up with TRBD2. Germline loops: CDR1 SGHDT, CDR2 YYEEEE. J was trimmed by 7 bases and V by 4 bases; bases with no gene match: 9. This CDR3 region has 16 residues.

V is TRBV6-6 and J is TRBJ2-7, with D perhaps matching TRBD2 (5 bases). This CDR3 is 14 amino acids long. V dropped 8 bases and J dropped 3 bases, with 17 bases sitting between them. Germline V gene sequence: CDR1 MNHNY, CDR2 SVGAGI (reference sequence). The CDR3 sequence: CASRWTVGDYEQYF. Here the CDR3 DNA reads TGTGCCAGCCGGTGGACCGTGGGAGACTACGAGCAGTACTTC.

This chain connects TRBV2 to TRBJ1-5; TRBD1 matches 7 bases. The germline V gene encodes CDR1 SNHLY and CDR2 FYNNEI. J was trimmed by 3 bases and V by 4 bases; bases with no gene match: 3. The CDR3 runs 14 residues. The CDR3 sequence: CASSGGQPNQPQHF. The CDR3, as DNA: TGTGCCAGCAGTGGGGGACAGCCCAATCAGCCCCAGCATTTT.

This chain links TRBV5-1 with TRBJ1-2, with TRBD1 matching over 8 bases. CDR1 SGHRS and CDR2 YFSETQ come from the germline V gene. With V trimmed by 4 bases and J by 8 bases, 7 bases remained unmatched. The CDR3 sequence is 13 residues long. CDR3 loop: CASSPDRGWGYTF. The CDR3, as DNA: TGCGCCAGCAGCCCAGACAGGGGCTGGGGCTACACCTTC.

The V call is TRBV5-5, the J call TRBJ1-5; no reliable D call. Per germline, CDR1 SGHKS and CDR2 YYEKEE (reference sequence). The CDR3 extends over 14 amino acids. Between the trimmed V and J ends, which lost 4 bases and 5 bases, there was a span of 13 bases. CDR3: CASSTGRVHQPQHF. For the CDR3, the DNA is TGTGCCAGCAGCACGGGGAGGGTCCATCAGCCCCAGCATTTT.

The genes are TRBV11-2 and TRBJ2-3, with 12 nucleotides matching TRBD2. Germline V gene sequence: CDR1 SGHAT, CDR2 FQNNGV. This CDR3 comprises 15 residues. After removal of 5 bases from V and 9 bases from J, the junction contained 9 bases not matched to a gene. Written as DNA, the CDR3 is TGTGCCAGCAGCGCGGGGGCTAGCGGGGGGGTCACGCAGTATTTT. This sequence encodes CASSAGASGGVTQYF.

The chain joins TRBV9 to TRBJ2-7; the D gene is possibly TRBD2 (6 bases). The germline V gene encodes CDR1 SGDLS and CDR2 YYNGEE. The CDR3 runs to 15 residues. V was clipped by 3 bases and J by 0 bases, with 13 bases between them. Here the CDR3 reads CASSARDGSSYEQYF. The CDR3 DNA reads TGTGCCAGCAGCGCCCGGGACGGGAGCTCCTACGAGCAGTACTTC. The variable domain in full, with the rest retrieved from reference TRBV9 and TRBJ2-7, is DSGVTQTPKHLITATGQRVTLRCSPRSGDLSVYWYQQSLDQGLQFLIQYYNGEERAKGNILERFSAQQFPDLHSELNLSSLELGDSALYFCASSARDGSSYEQYFGPGTRLTVT.